This TCR beta chain was retrieved from a study of spatial heterogeneity in lung cancer. This clonotype was detected many times. TCRdb re-analysed the 5' RACE reads in MiXCR, keeping a single row per CDR3 protein. The data show under 100,000 distinct CDR3 sequences, around 10% seen once. Germline CDR1 and CDR2: MDHEN and SYDVKM. The germline V and J ends were trimmed by 5 bases and 0 bases, with 14 bases remaining between them. The CDR3 is 15 amino acids. The time point here: sample taken at primary tumor resection. Unsorted whole RNA samples from tumor, nontumor lung or frozen PBMC were sequenced. This sample comprised PBMCs, obtained at surgery. The rearrangement joins TRBV28 to TRBJ2-7, with D perhaps TRBD2 (6 bases). The source is a male donor with early-stage non-small cell lung cancer. The CDR3, as DNA: TGTGCCAGCAGTGTCTGGAGGGCCAGCTCCTACGAGCAGTACTTC. Translating gives CASSVWRASSYEQYF.